The 25 T cell receptor beta chains presented below share a single source sample, sequenced in a study of radiation and T cells in renal cell carcinoma. The method was immunoSEQ multiplex PCR; TCRdb's version includes in-frame clones alone and lacks a portion of them. The sample has about 49,000 clones; approximately 80% are singletons. Documented time point: blood 2 weeks post-SBRT. The treatment was: 15 Gy SBRT to primary tumor, nephrectomy 4 weeks later. Material: blood, obtained from a patient whose treatment included radiotherapy and nephrectomy. The source is a woman aged 70 to 79 with renal cell carcinoma.

The chain uses TRBV7-2 and TRBJ2-3; a possible D gene is TRBD2 (5 bases). The V gene's germline CDR1 is SGHTA and CDR2 FQGNSA. Trimming took 8 bases from V and 1 from J, leaving 16 bases between them. The CDR3 contains 15 residues. The CDR3 sequence: CASSPFRRGTDTQYF. DNA of the CDR3: TGTGCCAGCTCCCCCTTCCGGCGGGGCACAGATACGCAGTATTTT.

A single count supports this clone. In DNA, the CDR3 is TGTGCCAGCAGCCAGCAGGGGACCGCCTCCTCCTACGAGCAGTACTTC. Translated, it gives CASSQQGTASSYEQYF. The chain combines TRBV7-2 with TRBJ2-7, with TRBD1 as a possible D gene (6 bases). Germline V gives CDR1 SGHTA, CDR2 FQGNSA. The CDR3 contains 16 residues. Between the trimmed V and J ends, which lost 5 bases and 0 bases, there was a span of 17 bases.

The rearrangement uses TRBV4-2 and TRBJ1-2, with D possibly matching TRBD1 (6 bases). The CDR3 spans 16 residues. The germline V gene encodes CDR1 LGHNA and CDR2 YNFKEQ. V gave up 4 bases and J gave up 4 bases, with 19 bases separating them. The CDR3 nucleotides are TGTGCCAGCAGCCCCGAGGGGGGGGTAGTTATCTATGGCTACACCTTC. This sequence encodes CASSPEGGVVIYGYTF.

CDR3 DNA sequence: TGTGCCAGCAGCTGGGGGGGCTTGAACACTGAAGCTTTCTTT. It translates to CASSWGGLNTEAFF. This chain connects TRBV7-9 to TRBJ1-1; D is perhaps TRBD1 (6 bases). CDR1 is SEHNR, CDR2 FQNEAQ, per germline (reference sequence). V gave up 4 bases and J gave up 0 bases, with 9 bases separating them. This CDR3 comprises 14 residues.

The chain joins TRBV7-2 to TRBJ2-2; D uncertain. V lost 3 bases, J lost 0 bases, and 8 bases lay in between. Germline V gene lookup returns CDR1 SGHTA and CDR2 FQGNSA. The CDR3 contains 15 residues. The CDR3 nucleotides read TGTGCCAGCAGCTTTAAGCCCCCGAACACCGGGGAGCTGTTTTTT. Protein sequence: CASSFKPPNTGELFF.

In nucleotides, the CDR3 is TGTGCCAGCAGCCAGCTAGCGGGAGGGCTCGACGAGCAGTACTTC. As protein: CASSQLAGGLDEQYF. The chain has TRBV7-9 and TRBJ2-7; 12 bases fit TRBD2. The ends lost 5 bases at V and 5 bases at J; junction bases unmatched: 7. This CDR3 comprises 15 residues. CDR1 is SEHNR and CDR2 is FQNEAQ in the germline V gene (reference sequence).

J is TRBJ2-7 and V is TRBV7-8; TRBD2 aligns across 9 bases. Germline CDR1 SGHVS, CDR2 FQNEAQ. The V segment lost 4 bases and the J segment 0 bases; nucleotides outside the gene matches: 7. The CDR3 runs to 16 residues. CDR3 bases: TGTGCCAGCAGCTCTAGGCCGGGACTAGCCTCCTACGAGCAGTACTTC. It yields the protein CASSSRPGLASYEQYF.

CDR3 DNA: TGTGCCAGCAGTTACTTGCGCTTCACAGATACGCAGTATTTT. It translates to CASSYLRFTDTQYF. The gene calls are TRBV6-5 and TRBJ2-3; D gene unclear. The CDR3 extends over 14 amino acids. Trimming pared 1 base from V and 2 bases from J, leaving 7 bases between. CDR1 is MNHEY and CDR2 is SVGAGI in the germline V gene.

The chain combines TRBV6-1 with TRBJ2-7, with D maybe TRBD1 (6 bases). The germline V gene has CDR1 MNHNS and CDR2 SASEGT. This CDR3 region has 13 residues. V lost 1 base to trimming and J lost 6 bases, with 10 bases between them. The CDR3 spells CASSEGEGVEQYF. The CDR3 DNA reads as TGTGCCAGCAGTGAAGGAGAGGGGGTCGAGCAGTACTTC.

This chain joins TRBV19 and TRBJ2-1; TRBD2 agrees at 11 bases. Trimming at V came to 8 bases and at J to 5 bases, leaving 5 bases not matched to a gene. Germline V CDR1 and CDR2: LNHDA, SQIVND (reference sequence). The CDR3 is made up of 14 amino acids. The CDR3 loop is CASVSGGADNEQFF. The CDR3 bases are TGTGCCAGTGTTAGCGGGGGGGCGGACAATGAGCAGTTCTTC.

The V and J genes are TRBV21-1 and TRBJ2-3; the listed D gene, TRBD1, was not tested against the DNA. TRBV21-1 is recorded as a pseudogene. The CDR3 spans 14 residues. The CDR3 loop reads CASPLGTDTDTQYF. The CDR3 nucleotides are TGTGCCAGTCCACTCGGGACAGACACAGATACGCAGTATTTT.

The chain joins TRBV6-5 to TRBJ1-2; 10 bases are a match to TRBD1. The germline gives CDR1 MNHEY, CDR2 SVGAGI. J gave up 8 bases and V 2 bases, and 8 bases lay outside the gene matches. The CDR3 is 15 amino acids. The CDR3, as DNA: TGTGCCAGCAGTTACGGTGGGACAGGGGTAGGAGGCTACACCTTC. This gives the protein CASSYGGTGVGGYTF.

This chain uses TRBV19 with TRBJ1-1; no definite D call. Trimming pared 7 bases from V and 1 base from J, leaving 10 bases between. Germline values: CDR1 LNHDA, CDR2 SQIVND (reference sequence). CDR3 length: 13 residues. The CDR3 DNA reads as TGTGCCAGTATTCAACGTACGAACACTGAAGCTTTCTTT. This encodes CASIQRTNTEAFF.

This chain links TRBV7-9 with TRBJ2-3, with a tentative D call TRBD2 (6 bases). The germline gives CDR1 SEHNR, CDR2 FQNEAQ (reference sequence). This CDR3 comprises 16 residues. V shed 3 bases and J shed 2 bases, with 15 bases lying between them. CDR3 bases: TGTGCCAGCAGCTTCGGAGGGCCGTTGGTCACAGATACGCAGTATTTT. It is translated as CASSFGGPLVTDTQYF.

This clone was found a few times. The CDR3, as DNA: TGTGCCAGCGTCTCGGGTGCCGGCACTGAAGCTTTCTTT. This gives the protein CASVSGAGTEAFF. V and J are TRBV6-6 and TRBJ1-1; no firm D call. V lost 8 bases to trimming and J lost 4 bases, with 14 bases between them. This CDR3 comprises 13 residues. From germline, CDR1 is MNHNY and CDR2 SVGAGI (reference sequence).

CDR3 sequence reads: CASSESLAGSLEQFF. Written as DNA, the CDR3 is TGCGCCAGCAGTGAGTCGCTAGCGGGGAGCCTAGAGCAGTTCTTC. This chain links TRBV10-1 with TRBJ2-1; 9 bases align to TRBD2. V lost 0 bases, J lost 10 bases, and 7 bases stayed unmatched. The CDR3 is made up of 15 amino acids. The V gene's germline CDR1 is WNHNN and CDR2 SYGVQD (reference sequence).

V is TRBV6-6 and J is TRBJ1-5; the D is unclear. Trimming took 2 bases from V and 5 from J, leaving 7 bases between them. Germline lookup yields CDR1 MNHNY and CDR2 SVGAGI (reference sequence). This CDR3 comprises 13 residues. As DNA, the CDR3 is TGTGCCAGCAGTTACATAGTTGATCAGCCCCAGCATTTT. Encoded protein: CASSYIVDQPQHF.

The chain recombines TRBV29-1 with TRBJ2-5; 8 bases fit TRBD2. Unmatched junction bases numbered 10, after V lost 6 bases and J lost 4 bases. Germline CDR1 is SQVTM and CDR2 is ANQGSEA. This CDR3 has 14 amino acids. Here the CDR3 reads CSVERGTRGETQYF. Here the CDR3 DNA reads TGCAGCGTCGAAAGGGGGACTAGAGGAGAGACCCAGTACTTC.

This chain connects TRBV2 to TRBJ2-5, with 7 bases that match TRBD1. Germline V gene sequence: CDR1 SNHLY, CDR2 FYNNEI. CDR3 size: 13 residues. The V gene end was trimmed by 8 bases and the J gene end by 5 bases; junction bases not matched to a gene: 8. CDR3: CASATGYGETQYF. The CDR3 DNA reads TGTGCCAGCGCGACAGGGTACGGGGAGACCCAGTACTTC.

This clone was observed a single time. This sequence joins TRBV6-6 and TRBJ2-1, with D unclear. The CDR3 length is 11 residues. With 7 bases removed from V and 7 bases from J, the gap between germline ends came to 8 bases. CDR1 is MNHNY, CDR2 SVGAGI, per germline (reference sequence). The CDR3 nucleotides read TGTGCCAGCACCCTAGGTAATGAGCAGTTCTTC. Protein: CASTLGNEQFF.

This clone has only a few counts. The chain has TRBV5-1 and TRBJ1-4; no clear D. The CDR3 is 14 amino acids. Germline assignment: CDR1 SGHRS and CDR2 YFSETQ. V was pared by 4 bases and J by 4 bases, with 11 bases between. The CDR3 DNA reads TGCGCCAGCAGCCCGGGAGATCGTAATGAAAAACTGTTTTTT. Encoded protein: CASSPGDRNEKLFF.

The chain carries TRBV29-1 and TRBJ2-7; TRBD2 matches 12 bases. Germline V gene lookup returns CDR1 SQVTM and CDR2 ANQGSEA. This CDR3 has 17 residues. Trimming cost V 7 bases and J 3 bases; bases outside gene matches: 16. CDR3 sequence reads: CSAVGWGTSGRIYEQYF. The CDR3, as DNA: TGCAGCGCCGTGGGGTGGGGTACTAGCGGGAGGATCTACGAGCAGTACTTC.

The chain combines TRBV7-2 with TRBJ2-2, with 8 bases fitting TRBD2. The CDR3 loop spans 16 amino acids. V dropped 4 bases and J dropped 4; count of bases not matched to a gene: 8. Germline CDR1 is SGHTA and CDR2 is FQGNSA. The CDR3 loop reads CASSYKAGVGTGELFF. The CDR3 DNA sequence: TGTGCCAGCAGCTACAAAGCGGGAGTTGGCACCGGGGAGCTGTTTTTT.

The rearrangement uses TRBV7-9 and TRBJ2-3; D is ambiguous. Germline CDR1 is SEHNR and CDR2 is FQNEAQ (reference sequence). The CDR3 spans 12 residues. Trimming shortened V by 4 bases and J by 2 bases, and 4 bases separated the two germline ends. The DNA for the CDR3 is TGTGCCAGCAGCTACCACACAGATACGCAGTATTTT. Its protein product is CASSYHTDTQYF.

The gene calls are TRBV19 and TRBJ1-4; D uncertain. The CDR3 is 13 amino acids. The germline gives CDR1 LNHDA, CDR2 SQIVND (reference sequence). V lost 5 bases and J lost 4, with 8 bases in between. This CDR3 is CASSDGNNEKLFF. The CDR3 coding sequence is TGTGCCAGTAGTGATGGAAATAATGAAAAACTGTTTTTT.